This T cell receptor (beta chain) originates from a study of shared clonotypes between healthy human individuals. General observations from the study: All-four-donor shared clonotypes had higher generation probabilities than non-shared clonotypes did.

Details on this clone: Its antigen is currently unknown.

The study separated CD4+ cells into CD45RA+ naive and CD45RA-negative memory subsets. Per the study methods: Filtering differed since immunoSEQ provided only junctions, with no quality scores. TCRdb's table, derived via immunoSEQ multiplex PCR, lists solely in-frame clones and lacks some. Clone size and V and J calls were adopted from that table, with D and trimming inferred from the DNA. The data contain over 1.5 million clones, 95% to 99% of them singletons. The length of the CDR3 is 16 residues. In germline, CDR1 is SGDLS, CDR2 YYNGEE. Losses at the gene ends were 0 bases for V and 7 bases for J; bases not matched to a gene: 6.

Sequenced: naive CD4+ T cells sorted from blood. Described subset: CD45RA+ positively selected. The sequence was collected from a man aged 30-40 years in good health. The chain carries TRBV9 and TRBJ2-1; 11 bases agree with TRBD2. In nucleotides, the CDR3 is TGTGCCAGCAGCGTAGGTGCTAGCGGGAGGTCTAATGAGCAGTTCTTC. It encodes CASSVGASGRSNEQFF.